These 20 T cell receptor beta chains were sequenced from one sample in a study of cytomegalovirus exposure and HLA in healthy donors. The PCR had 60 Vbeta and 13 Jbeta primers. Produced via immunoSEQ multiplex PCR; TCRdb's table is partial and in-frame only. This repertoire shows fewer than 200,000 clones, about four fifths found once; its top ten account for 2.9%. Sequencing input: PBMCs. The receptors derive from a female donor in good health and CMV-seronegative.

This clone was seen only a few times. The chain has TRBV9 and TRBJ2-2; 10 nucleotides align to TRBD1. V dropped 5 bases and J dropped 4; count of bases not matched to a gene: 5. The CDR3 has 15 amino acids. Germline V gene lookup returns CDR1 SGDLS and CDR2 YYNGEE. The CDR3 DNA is TGTGCCAGCAGAACCGGGACAGGGGTCACCGGGGAGCTGTTTTTT. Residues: CASRTGTGVTGELFF.

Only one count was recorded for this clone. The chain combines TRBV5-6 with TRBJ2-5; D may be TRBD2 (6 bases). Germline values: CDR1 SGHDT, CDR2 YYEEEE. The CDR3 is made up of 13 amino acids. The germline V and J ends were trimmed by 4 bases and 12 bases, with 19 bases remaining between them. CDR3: CASSAGTPAQKYF. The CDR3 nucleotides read TGTGCCAGCAGCGCCGGGACTCCAGCCCAGAAGTACTTC.

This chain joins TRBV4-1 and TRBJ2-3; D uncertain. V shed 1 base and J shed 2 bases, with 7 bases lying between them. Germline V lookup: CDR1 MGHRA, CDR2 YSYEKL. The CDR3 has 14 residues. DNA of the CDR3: TGCGCCAGCAGCCAAGGGCTAGTCACAGATACGCAGTATTTT. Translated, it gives CASSQGLVTDTQYF.

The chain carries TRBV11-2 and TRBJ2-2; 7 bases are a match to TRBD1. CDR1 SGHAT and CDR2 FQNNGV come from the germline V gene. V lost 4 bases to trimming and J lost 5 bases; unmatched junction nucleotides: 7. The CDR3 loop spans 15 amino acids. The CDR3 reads CASSSNRGVTGELFF. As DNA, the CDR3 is TGTGCCAGCAGCTCAAACAGGGGAGTTACCGGGGAGCTGTTTTTT.

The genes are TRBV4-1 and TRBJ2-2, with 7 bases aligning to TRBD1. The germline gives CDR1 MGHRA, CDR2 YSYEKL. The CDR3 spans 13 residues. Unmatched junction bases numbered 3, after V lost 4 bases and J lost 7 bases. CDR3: CASSPGGIGELFF. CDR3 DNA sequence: TGCGCCAGCAGCCCAGGGGGAATCGGGGAGCTGTTTTTT.

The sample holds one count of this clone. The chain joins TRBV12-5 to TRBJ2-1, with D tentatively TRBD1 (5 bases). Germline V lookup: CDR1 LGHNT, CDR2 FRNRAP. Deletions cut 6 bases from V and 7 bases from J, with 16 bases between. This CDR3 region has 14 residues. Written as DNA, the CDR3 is TGTGCTAGTGGCCCCGGACACGGAGTAAATGAGCAGTTCTTC. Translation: CASGPGHGVNEQFF.

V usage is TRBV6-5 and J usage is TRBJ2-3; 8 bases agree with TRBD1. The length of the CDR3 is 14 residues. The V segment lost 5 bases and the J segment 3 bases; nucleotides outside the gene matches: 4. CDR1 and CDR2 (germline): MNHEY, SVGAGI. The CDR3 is CASSQGALTDTQYF. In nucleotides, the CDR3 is TGTGCCAGCAGTCAGGGGGCGCTTACAGATACGCAGTATTTT.

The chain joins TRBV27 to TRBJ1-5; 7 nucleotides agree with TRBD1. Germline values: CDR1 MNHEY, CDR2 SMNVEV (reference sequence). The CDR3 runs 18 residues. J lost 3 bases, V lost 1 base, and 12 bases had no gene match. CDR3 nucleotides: TGTGCCAGCAGTTTATTTAGGGGGGCACAGGGGAACAATCAGCCCCAGCATTTT. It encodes CASSLFRGAQGNNQPQHF.

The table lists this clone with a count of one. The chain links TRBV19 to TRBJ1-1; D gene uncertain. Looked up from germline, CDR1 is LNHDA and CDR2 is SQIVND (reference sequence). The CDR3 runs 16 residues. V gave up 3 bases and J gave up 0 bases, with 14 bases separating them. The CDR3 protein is CASSIGQTIMNTEAFF. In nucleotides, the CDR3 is TGTGCCAGTAGTATCGGTCAGACAATCATGAACACTGAAGCTTTCTTT.

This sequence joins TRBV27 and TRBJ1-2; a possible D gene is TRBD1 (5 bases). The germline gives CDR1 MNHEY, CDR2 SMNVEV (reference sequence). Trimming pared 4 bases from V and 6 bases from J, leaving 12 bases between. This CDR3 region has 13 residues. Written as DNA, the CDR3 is TGTGCCAGCAGTTCTACAGGTTACGATGGCTACACCTTC. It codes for CASSSTGYDGYTF.

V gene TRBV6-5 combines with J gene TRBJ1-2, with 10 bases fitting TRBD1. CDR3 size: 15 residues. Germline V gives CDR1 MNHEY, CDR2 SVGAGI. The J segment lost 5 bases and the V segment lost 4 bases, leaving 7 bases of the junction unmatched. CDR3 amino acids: CASSSLGQGGYGYTF. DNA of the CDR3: TGTGCCAGCAGTTCCTTAGGACAGGGGGGTTATGGCTACACCTTC.

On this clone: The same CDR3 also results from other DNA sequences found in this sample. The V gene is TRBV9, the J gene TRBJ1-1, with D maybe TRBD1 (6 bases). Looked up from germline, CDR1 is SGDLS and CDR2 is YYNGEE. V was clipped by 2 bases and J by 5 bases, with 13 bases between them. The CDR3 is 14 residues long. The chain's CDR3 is CASSVQGIGTEAFF. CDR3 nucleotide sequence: TGTGCCAGCAGCGTTCAGGGGATTGGGACTGAAGCTTTCTTT.

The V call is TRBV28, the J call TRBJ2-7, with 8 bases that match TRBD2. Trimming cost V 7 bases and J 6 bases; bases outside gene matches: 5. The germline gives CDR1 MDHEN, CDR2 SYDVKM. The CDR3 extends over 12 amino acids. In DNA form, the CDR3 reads TGTGCCAGCACCTCCGCGGGGGGCGAGCAGTACTTC. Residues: CASTSAGGEQYF.

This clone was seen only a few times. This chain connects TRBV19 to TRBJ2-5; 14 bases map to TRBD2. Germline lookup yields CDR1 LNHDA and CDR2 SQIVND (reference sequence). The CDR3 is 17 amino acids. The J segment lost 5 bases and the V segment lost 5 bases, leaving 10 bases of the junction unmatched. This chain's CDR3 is CASSPRLAGGLGETQYF. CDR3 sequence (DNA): TGTGCCAGTAGTCCCCGACTAGCGGGGGGGCTCGGTGAGACCCAGTACTTC.

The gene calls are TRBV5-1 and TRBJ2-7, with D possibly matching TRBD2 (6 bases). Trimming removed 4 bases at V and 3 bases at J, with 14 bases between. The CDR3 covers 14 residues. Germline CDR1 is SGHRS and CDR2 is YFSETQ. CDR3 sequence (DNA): TGCGCCAGCAGCCCCGGGGCGGGGAACTACGAGCAGTACTTC. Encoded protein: CASSPGAGNYEQYF.

In DNA, the CDR3 is TGCGCCAGCAGCCAAGTAAGCGGGAGGAACGCTATGAACACTGAAGCTTTCTTT. It is translated as CASSQVSGRNAMNTEAFF. The chain combines TRBV4-1 with TRBJ1-1; D gene ambiguous. The CDR3 consists of 18 residues. Trimming removed 1 base from V and 0 bases from J, with 18 bases in between. Germline V gene lookup returns CDR1 MGHRA and CDR2 YSYEKL.

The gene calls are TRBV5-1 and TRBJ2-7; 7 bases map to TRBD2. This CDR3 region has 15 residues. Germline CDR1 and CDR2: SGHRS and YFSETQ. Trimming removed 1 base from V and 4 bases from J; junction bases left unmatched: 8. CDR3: CASSLSQAGPYEQYF. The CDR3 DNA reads TGCGCCAGCAGCTTGTCACAAGCGGGGCCATACGAGCAGTACTTC.

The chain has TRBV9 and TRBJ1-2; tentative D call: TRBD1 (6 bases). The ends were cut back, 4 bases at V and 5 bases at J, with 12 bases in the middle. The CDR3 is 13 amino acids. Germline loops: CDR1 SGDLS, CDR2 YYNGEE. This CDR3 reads CASSKEGGYGYTF. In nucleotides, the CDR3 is TGTGCCAGCAGCAAAGAGGGGGGGTATGGCTACACCTTC.

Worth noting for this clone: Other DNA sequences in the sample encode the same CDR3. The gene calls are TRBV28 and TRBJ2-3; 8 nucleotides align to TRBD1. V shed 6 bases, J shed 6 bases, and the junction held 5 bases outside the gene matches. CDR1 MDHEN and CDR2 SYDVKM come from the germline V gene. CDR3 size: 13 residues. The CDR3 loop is CASSLTGVDTQYF. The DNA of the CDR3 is TGTGCCAGCAGCCTGACAGGGGTGGATACGCAGTATTTT. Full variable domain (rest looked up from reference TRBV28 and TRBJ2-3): DVKVTQSSRYLVKRTGEKVFLECVQDMDHENMFWYRQDPGLGLRLIYFSYDVKMKEKGDIPEGYSVSREKKERFSLILESASTNQTSMYLCASSLTGVDTQYFGPGTRLTVL.

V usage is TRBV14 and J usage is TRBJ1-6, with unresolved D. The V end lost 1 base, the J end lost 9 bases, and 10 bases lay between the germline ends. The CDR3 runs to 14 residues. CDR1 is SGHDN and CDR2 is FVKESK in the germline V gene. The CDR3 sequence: CASSQASRSSPLHF. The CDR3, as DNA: TGTGCCAGCAGCCAAGCTTCTCGGAGTTCACCCCTCCACTTT.